This T cell receptor (beta chain) was recovered during a study of T cell responses to AZD1222 COVID-19 vaccine. Study-wide background: Second-dose intervals near 4 or 12 weeks were combined. Findings and limits, study-wide: Spike-wide vaccine-associated CD4 TCRs dominated at 160-218 and 743-854. White British donors predominated, females outnumbered males, and clonal diversity was possibly underestimated.

Of note for this clone: Its antigen is not known.

The V gene lost 2 bases and the J gene lost 5 bases, with 5 bases spanning the gap. Germline V gene sequence: CDR1 MGHRA, CDR2 YSYEKL. The CDR3 is 12 residues long. Repertoires were generated with immunoSEQ multiplex PCR, while TCRdb's copy carries only in-frame clones and drops some. The sample records about 110,000 clones, about 94% being singletons. The TCR sequence derives from an adult in good health. Sample: peripheral blood, taken on day 0 of AZD1222 vaccination. V is TRBV4-1 and J is TRBJ2-3; no definite D call. CDR3: CASSQPQDTQYF. Here the CDR3 DNA reads TGCGCCAGCAGCCAACCTCAAGATACGCAGTATTTT.